These T cell receptor beta chains were read from a single sample in a study of shared clonotypes between healthy human individuals. The table came from immunoSEQ multiplex PCR; TCRdb's copy has only in-frame clones and leaves some out. The sample lists about 1 million clones, more than 65% occurring once. Sequenced: memory CD4+ T cells sorted from blood. The receptor source for this set is a man younger than 30 in good health. The CDR3 runs from the conserved cysteine through the conserved F or W. Fields, in order: clone size, D gene, V gene, J gene, CDR3 DNA, CDR3 protein. A D gene is named only where the DNA matches it firmly. Part of the rows lack a size; the others show once, few, many or a class for expanded clones.

once,TRBD1,TRBV28,TRBJ1-4,TGTGCCAGCAGTTTACGACAGGGCGGGAATGAAAAACTGTTTTTT,CASSLRQGGNEKLFF
once,-,TRBV18,TRBJ2-3,TGTGCCAGCTCACCAACGAACGGAGATACGCAGTATTTT,CASSPTNGDTQYF
many,TRBD1,TRBV5-4,TRBJ2-4,TGTGCCAGCAGCTTGGCCCGGGACAGGGGGCTGAACATTCAGTACTTC,CASSLARDRGLNIQYF
-,-,TRBV29-1,TRBJ2-1,TGCAGCTTCGGGACTGAGTCCTACAATGAGCAGTTCTTC,CSFGTESYNEQFF
-,-,TRBV29-1,TRBJ1-2,TGCAGCGTTGGAGAACCGATCGGGGGCTACACCTTC,CSVGEPIGGYTF
-,-,TRBV30,TRBJ2-2,TGTGCCTGGAACGCAGGGGTGGGCACCGGGGAGCTGTTTTTT,CAWNAGVGTGELFF
-,TRBD1,TRBV10-3,TRBJ1-1,TGTGCCATCAGTGAAAGGGGGCTGGTGAACACTGAAGCTTTCTTT,CAISERGLVNTEAFF
-,-,TRBV6-6,TRBJ1-5,TGTGCCAGCAGCCCCGGAGTCCGGCAGGTAAATCAGCCCCAGCATTTT,CASSPGVRQVNQPQHF
-,-,TRBV5-1,TRBJ2-7,TGCGCCAGCAGCTTAGGAGGGAAACCCTACGAGCAGTACTTC,CASSLGGKPYEQYF
-,TRBD2,TRBV7-6,TRBJ2-5,TGTGCCAGCAGCTTTCCTAGCGGGGGGAAACAGGAAGAGACCCAGTACTTC,CASSFPSGGKQEETQYF
-,TRBD1,TRBV19,TRBJ2-2,TGTGCCAGTAGTATACGGGGCAGGGGGCGTCTGAACACCGGGGAGCTGTTTTTT,CASSIRGRGRLNTGELFF
-,-,TRBV5-1,TRBJ1-2,TGCGCCAGCAGCCCCCGTCAGGGACTTTCCTATGGCTACACCTTC,CASSPRQGLSYGYTF
-,-,TRBV11-1,TRBJ2-5,TGTGCCAGCAGCCGGCCGTTGGAGACCCAGTACTTC,CASSRPLETQYF
-,TRBD2,TRBV9,TRBJ2-3,TGTGCCAGCAGCGTACTAGCGGGGCTAGATACGCAGTATTTT,CASSVLAGLDTQYF
few,TRBD2,TRBV6-1,TRBJ2-1,TGTGCCAGCCTCGAGGGACTAGCGGCGAATGAGCAGTTCTTC,CASLEGLAANEQFF
-,-,TRBV10-3,TRBJ1-2,TGTGCCATCAGTGAGTACGGAGGACCCTATGGCTACACCTTC,CAISEYGGPYGYTF
-,-,TRBV6-1,TRBJ2-7,TGTGCCAGCAGTGAAGCCCCAGGGGTCTACGAGCAGTACTTC,CASSEAPGVYEQYF
once,-,TRBV19,TRBJ2-7,TGTGCCAGTAGTATCACAAGCAGGGATTACGAGCAGTACTTC,CASSITSRDYEQYF
few,-,TRBV18,TRBJ1-2,TGTGCCAGCTCACCCGGCCGGAGCTATGGCTACACCTTC,CASSPGRSYGYTF
-,-,TRBV12-5,TRBJ2-1,TGTGCTAGCTCCCCCGAAAGGGGCAACTACAATGAGCAGTTCTTC,CASSPERGNYNEQFF
once,TRBD1,TRBV5-3,TRBJ2-7,TGTGCCAGAAGCAGGATGGACAGGGGGCTTAACTACGAGCAGTACTTC,CARSRMDRGLNYEQYF
-,-,TRBV6-6,TRBJ2-2,TGTGCCAGCAGTTACCGCAACCCAAACACCGGGGAGCTGTTTTTT,CASSYRNPNTGELFF
-,TRBD2,TRBV4-3,TRBJ2-2,TGCGCCAGCAGCCAAGGACCTAGCGGGAGCACTAACACCGGGGAGCTGTTTTTT,CASSQGPSGSTNTGELFF
-,TRBD2,TRBV7-2,TRBJ2-7,TGTGCCAGCAGCTTACGACTAGCGGGAGTAAACGAGCAGTACTTC,CASSLRLAGVNEQYF
-,-,TRBV10-1,TRBJ1-1,TGCGCCAGCAGTGAGAACTTGAACACTGAAGCTTTCTTT,CASSENLNTEAFF
few,-,TRBV15,TRBJ2-2,TGTGCCACCAGCAGAGATCGGGCTGAGAGGGAGCTGTTTTTT,CATSRDRAERELFF
-,-,TRBV11-2,TRBJ1-4,TGTGCCAGCAGCTGGGCTGCAACTAATGAAAAACTGTTTTTT,CASSWAATNEKLFF
-,TRBD1,TRBV5-4,TRBJ1-1,TGTGCCAGCAGCGTACCGACAGGGGGCGCGGGAACTGAAGCTTTCTTT,CASSVPTGGAGTEAFF
-,-,TRBV11-2,TRBJ2-4,TGTGCCAGCAGCTTCCCTTGGAACCAAAACATTCAGTACTTC,CASSFPWNQNIQYF
many,-,TRBV2,TRBJ1-6,TGTGCCAGTAGATCAGGCAGCTCCTATAATTCACCCCTCCACTTT,CASRSGSSYNSPLHF
-,-,TRBV28,TRBJ2-2,TGTGCCAGCAGTTTATCGGGCCGCTCCGGGGAGCTGTTTTTT,CASSLSGRSGELFF
few,TRBD1,TRBV2,TRBJ1-1,TGTGCCAACAGACAGGGGTGGGACACTGAAGCTTTCTTT,CANRQGWDTEAFF
-,TRBD1,TRBV19,TRBJ1-2,TGTGCCAGTAGTACGGACAGGGACAAAGGCTACACCTTC,CASSTDRDKGYTF
-,-,TRBV27,TRBJ2-5,TGTGCCAGCAGTCCAATCTCTGAGACTGGAACCCTAGGGACCCAGTACTTC,CASSPISETGTLGTQYF
once,-,TRBV28,TRBJ2-7,TGTGCCAGCAGTCCCCAGCAACTTCCTCCCCACGAGCAGTACTTC,CASSPQQLPPHEQYF
-,-,TRBV7-2,TRBJ1-1,TGTGCCAGCAGCTTGTCTGGGGGGACTGAAGCTTTCTTT,CASSLSGGTEAFF
-,-,TRBV5-1,TRBJ2-2,TGCGCCAGCAGCTTGGGGGGAACCTACACCGGGGAGCTGTTTTTT,CASSLGGTYTGELFF
-,-,TRBV6-5,TRBJ2-1,TGTGCCAGCAGCAACGGGGCTGAGCAGTTCTTC,CASSNGAEQFF
-,-,TRBV6-6,TRBJ2-2,TGTGCCAGCAGAAGGGAGGGACATCAGAACACCGGGGAGCTGTTTTTT,CASRREGHQNTGELFF
many,-,TRBV28,TRBJ1-6,TGTGCCAGCACCCTGCAATTGGCGAATTCACCCCTCCACTTT,CASTLQLANSPLHF
-,-,TRBV25-1,TRBJ2-1,TGTGCCAGCAGTGTCGGATTTGGCTATTACAATGAGCAGTTCTTC,CASSVGFGYYNEQFF
-,TRBD1,TRBV5-1,TRBJ1-1,TGCGCCAGCCGACGGTTGACAGGGGGCCTCAACACTGAAGCTTTCTTT,CASRRLTGGLNTEAFF
-,-,TRBV28,TRBJ1-5,TGTGCCACCTCCCGGGGTGATAGCAATCAGCCCCAGCATTTT,CATSRGDSNQPQHF
-,-,TRBV6-1,TRBJ2-3,TGTGCCAGCAGTGGGGGGGTTTACACAGATACGCAGTATTTT,CASSGGVYTDTQYF
-,-,TRBV7-9,TRBJ1-1,TGTGCCAGCAGCTTCTTGAACACTGAAGCTTTCTTT,CASSFLNTEAFF
-,-,TRBV19,TRBJ2-7,TGTGCCAGTAGTGTAGGGGCGAGTCCCCATGGGTACGAGCAGTACTTC,CASSVGASPHGYEQYF
-,-,TRBV2,TRBJ1-6,TGTGCCAGTATGGGGACCGCCGAAGGTCCCCTCCACTTT,CASMGTAEGPLHF
-,-,TRBV30,TRBJ1-2,TGTGCCTGGACCCCCAACTCCCCCTACAACTATGGCTACACCTTC,CAWTPNSPYNYGYTF
few,TRBD1,TRBV18,TRBJ1-2,TGTGCCAGCTCACCTGACAGGGACTATGGCTACACCTTC,CASSPDRDYGYTF
-,-,TRBV30,TRBJ1-2,TGTGCCTGTGGCAGGAGCAACTATGGCTACACCTTC,CACGRSNYGYTF
-,-,TRBV18,TRBJ2-7,TGTGCCACTACAAGAGGGGGGGCCATTTACGAGCAGTACTTC,CATTRGGAIYEQYF
few,-,TRBV6-1,TRBJ1-6,TGTGCCACCAATCCGGAGGGGAATTCACCCCTCCACTTT,CATNPEGNSPLHF